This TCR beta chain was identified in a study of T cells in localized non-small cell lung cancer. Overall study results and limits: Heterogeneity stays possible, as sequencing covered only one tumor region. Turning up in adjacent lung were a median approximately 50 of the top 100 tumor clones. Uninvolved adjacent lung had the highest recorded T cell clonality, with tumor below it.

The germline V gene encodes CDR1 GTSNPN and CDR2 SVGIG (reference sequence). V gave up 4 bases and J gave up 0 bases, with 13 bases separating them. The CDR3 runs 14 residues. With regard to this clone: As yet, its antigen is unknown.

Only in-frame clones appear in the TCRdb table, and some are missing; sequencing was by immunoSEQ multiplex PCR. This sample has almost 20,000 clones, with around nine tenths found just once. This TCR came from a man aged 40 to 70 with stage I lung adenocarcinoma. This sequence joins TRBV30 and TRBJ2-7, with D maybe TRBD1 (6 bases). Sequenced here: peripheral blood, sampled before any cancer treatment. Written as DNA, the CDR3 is TGTGCCTGGACGACAGGTGATGCCTCCTACGAGCAGTACTTC. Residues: CAWTTGDASYEQYF.